Listed here is a single TCR beta chain. Its antigen is still unknown. No base quality values were provided; no much bigger clone lies one nucleotide off. The entry originates in a study of cytomegalovirus exposure and HLA in healthy donors (dated by TCRdb to the late 2010s). For the wider study: An earlier analysis of some 500 of the donors reported roughly 300 Gb of sequence data and some 100 million unique TCR beta sequences from about 200 million T cells. Approximately 300 gigabases of sequencing data and 80 million or so unique TCR sequences were included in an early release covering roughly 700 HLA-typed donors. The genetic ancestry cluster associated with self-reported Caucasian donors included about 81% of the 300 to 450 genotyped donors. The study aimed to test whether signatures of past pathogen exposure could be identified by cataloging public T cell receptors. The T cell repertoires of around 730 subjects were profiled by immunosequencing and related to cytomegalovirus serostatus. Along with the approximately 700-subject first cohort, a separate validation cohort of 120 different subjects was used. To predict cytomegalovirus infection status, the study brought together high-throughput TCR immunosequencing, statistical association of individual TCRs with disease status, and machine learning. In a later analysis, previously published TCR beta repertoires from 550 to 700 donors were re-analyzed and high-resolution HLA genotyping was added so that TCR occurrence patterns could be studied. The later analysis used no new phenotypic data to find candidate immune exposures, relying instead on TCR beta sequences and their occurrence across donors. An earlier analysis of 500 to 650 of the donors applied high-throughput TCR beta sequencing to assess whether each TCR beta V gene segment acted as functional or pseudogenic. Donor age, sex, ethnicity and CMV serostatus were collected together with the repertoire data. Genome-wide SNP genotypes for about 65% of the roughly 670 donors were used in a later genetic analysis, which treated that subset as a discovery cohort. All discovery cohort repertoires had been generated using a single sequencing platform. HLA typing included class I and class II loci at four-digit resolution. The number of typed donors differed by locus: roughly 629-630 for A, B, C, DRB1 and DQB1; approximately 540 for DQA1; fewer than 610 for DPA1; and 400 to 480 for DPB1. Five DR-DQ haplotypes were treated as single units for association and clustering because of strong linkage in the cohort. Among about 390 genotyped donors of the cohort, an average of about 240,000 unique TCR beta nucleotide sequences were sequenced per donor, 15% to 20% of them non-productive.

Looking up the germline V gene (reference sequence) yields CDR1 SEHNR and CDR2 FQNEAQ. Relative to germline, V is missing 7 bases and J is missing 5 bases, with 6 bases of the junction outside any gene match. Inclusive of the bounding cysteine and phenylalanine, the CDR3 is 15 residues long. Just CDR3 DNA is preserved here, 45 bases in frame from base 1. The library was obtained by the immunoSEQ multiplex PCR assay. The multiplex PCR relied on a mix of 60 forward primers for TCR Vbeta segments and 13 reverse primers for TCR Jbeta segments. The CDR3 region of rearranged TCR beta genes was amplified from genomic DNA by a multiplex PCR assay. The amplified TCR beta libraries were sequenced on the Illumina HiSeq System as 87-base-pair reads. Per the original workflow: Across the roughly 600 repertoires, a later analysis counted tens of millions of unique TCR beta chains, 8.5 million to 12 million of which were shared by at least two donors. To remove PCR and sequencing errors, raw reads were error-corrected and collapsed into unique sequences using a nearest-neighbor algorithm that merged closely related sequences. V, D and J gene segments were assigned by aligning CDR3 sequences to IMGT reference sequences. For a sequence to be retained, a match of at least six nucleotides to both a V gene segment and a J gene segment was required. Rearrangements were called productive when the CDR3 lacked stop codons and stayed in frame with V and J; all others were non-productive. CDR3 was defined by IMGT convention, running from the second conserved V-encoded cysteine to the conserved J-encoded phenylalanine. The earlier analysis of 500 to 650 of the donors excluded any sequence lacking an unambiguous match to a single V gene segment. In an earlier analysis of several hundred of the donors, a V segment was called functional when productive rearrangements were above 56.7%, and segregating when the standard deviation between donors exceeded 5%. To diagnose cytomegalovirus status from the catalog of TCR beta chain sequences, a statistical classification framework was built. V and J gene assignment, in a later analysis, came from comparing TCR nucleotide sequences with IMGT/GENE-DB human TR gene sequences. A later analysis assigned CDR3 sequences and most-parsimonious VDJ recombination scenarios with the TCRdist pipeline. In a later analysis, each TCR beta chain was defined by its CDR3 amino acid sequence together with its V-gene family, and reads lacking a unique V-gene family were excluded. To address suspected cross-contamination and a sequencing artifact, a later analysis removed a few hundred highly shared, low-generation-probability nucleotide sequences. In a later analysis, a clonal expansion index was calculated for each public chain from normalized within-repertoire ranks of inferred template counts. In a later analysis, generation probabilities were computed with a VDJ recombination model fitted to out-of-frame rearrangements, and the resulting probabilities were checked against IGoR. In a later analysis, TCR-TCR, TCR-HLA and TCR-CMV co-occurrence was scored with hypergeometric tests, and a repertoire-size bias correction was applied to TCR pairs. False discovery rates were estimated in a later analysis by permuting HLA or CMV assignments 20 times. A later analysis grouped co-occurring TCRs with DBSCAN, adding TCRdist sequence similarity when clustering within HLA-allele-positive subsets. Repertoires with fewer than 30,000 or more than 120,000 public chains were left out of co-occurrence clustering, as were about 5 repertoires with anomalous nucleotide sharing. TCRdb provides this immuneACCESS table in a form limited to in-frame rearrangements. Some clones are lacking; in checked studies, under half of them reflect an unresolved V gene, and why the rest are absent is not known. That table supplies the V and J calls and clone size; D and trimming were determined from the DNA. Present in this sample are fewer than 200,000 clones, roughly 85% of which were seen just once. The ten largest make up about 1.7% of the sample.

Overall study results and their limits: For the cohort, immune exposure information was limited to CMV serostatus. Because HLA typing was unavailable for some donors at each locus, only the typed subset was used in association tests. In a later analysis, HLA-associated TCR beta chains showed more clonal expansion and lower generation probabilities than non-associated chains that were equally common. Compared with the 666-donor mean, donors in an Asian-associated ancestry cluster had fewer N-insertions in productive TCRs, according to a later genetic analysis. Sequencing depth was assumed to be roughly uniform across donors in the presence/absence analyses, though that assumption may not hold. Assigning TCR associations to individual alleles was difficult when HLA alleles, especially DR and DQ, strongly co-occurred. At a false discovery rate of 0.05, a later analysis linked 16,951 TCR beta sequences to specific HLA alleles. A further reported finding was that TCR beta sequences accurately predicted the HLA-A and HLA-B alleles for most subjects in the first cohort. In both the original and validation cohorts, the classifier was reported to diagnose cytomegalovirus status with high specificity and sensitivity. Some IMGT-functional V segments, including TRBV6-2 and TRBV6-3, could not be distinguished by the 87-base-pair reads and were therefore excluded. In a later genetic analysis, a missense DCLRE1C variant was associated with V-gene and J-gene trimming of TCR beta chains, and the association was replicated in an independent cohort. Most TCR sequences were seen in very few donors, while some public TCRs were found in many individuals. A later analysis reported that several top co-occurrence clusters appeared linked to parvovirus B19, influenza, CMV and Epstein-Barr virus. The cohort was sequenced for TCR beta chains only, and without alpha or paired-chain data the features that could be detected were limited. The authors suggested that the approach could potentially be generalized to other disease states and immunological phenotypes. Correlated functional status among segregating V segments might reflect linkage disequilibrium, but an unknown experimental factor could not be ruled out. A total of 150 to 200 TCR beta chains were listed by the study as associated with cytomegalovirus. In a later analysis, the rate of TCR association differed among HLA loci, with DRB1 alleles having the most associated TCRs and HLA-C alleles having the fewest. In a later analysis, most CMV-associated TCR beta chains were found to appear HLA-restricted, with HLA associations seemingly driven largely by CMV exposure. A group of highly shared sequence variants was considered likely to be a technical artifact of the sequencing pipeline. Three of the identified cytomegalovirus-associated TCR beta chains were confirmed in vitro to be specific for cytomegalovirus antigens. In an earlier analysis of some 500 of the donors, most TCR beta V segments appeared in productive rearrangements about 90% or about 30% of the time, broadly matching IMGT annotations. The earlier analysis of some 560 of the donors excluded seventeen rarely observed V segments, including chromosome 9 orphons, because counts were too low.

The cohort was made up of 650 to 700 healthy bone marrow donors. Cohort members were all nominally healthy when sampled, although unrecorded immune exposures were likely present. The donor was CMV seronegative and belonged to the group of 350 to 400 seronegative cohort members. Every donor gave a peripheral blood sample, and the peripheral blood mononuclear cells from that sample were used for TCR beta sequencing. The Qiagen DNeasy Blood Extraction Kit was used to extract genomic DNA from the blood cell samples. The V and J segments used are TRBV7-9 and TRBJ2-2; 11 central nucleotides agree with TRBD2. The clonotype originates from a woman aged 18-29 years in good health and CMV-seronegative. Sequenced input: PBMCs. The nucleotide sequence reads TGTGCCAGCATCCGTCTAGCGGGAGGAACCGGGGAGCTGTTTTTT. Translated, this gives CASIRLAGGTGELFF.